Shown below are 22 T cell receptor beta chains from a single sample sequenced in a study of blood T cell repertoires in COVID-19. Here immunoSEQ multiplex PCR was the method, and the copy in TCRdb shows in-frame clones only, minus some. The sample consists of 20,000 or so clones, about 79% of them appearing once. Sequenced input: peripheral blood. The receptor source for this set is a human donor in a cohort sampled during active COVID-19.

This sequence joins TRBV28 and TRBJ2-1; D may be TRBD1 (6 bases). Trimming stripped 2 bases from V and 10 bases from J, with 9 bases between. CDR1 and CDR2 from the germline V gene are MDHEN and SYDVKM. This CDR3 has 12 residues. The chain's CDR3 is CASSLTGLEQFF. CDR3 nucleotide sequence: TGTGCCAGCAGTTTAACAGGGCTGGAGCAGTTCTTC.

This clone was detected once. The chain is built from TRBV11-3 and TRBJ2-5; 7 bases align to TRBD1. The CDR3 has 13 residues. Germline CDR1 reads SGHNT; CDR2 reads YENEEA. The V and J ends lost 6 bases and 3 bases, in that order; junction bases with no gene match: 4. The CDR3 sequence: CASSETGEETQYF. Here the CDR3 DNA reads TGTGCCAGCAGTGAAACAGGGGAAGAGACCCAGTACTTC.

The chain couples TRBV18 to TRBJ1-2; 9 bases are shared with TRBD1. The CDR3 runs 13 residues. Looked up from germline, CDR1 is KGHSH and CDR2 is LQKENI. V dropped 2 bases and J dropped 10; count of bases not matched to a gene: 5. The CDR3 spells CASSPRQGDLYTF. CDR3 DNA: TGTGCCAGCTCACCAAGACAGGGGGACCTCTACACCTTC.

CDR3 nucleotides: TGTGCCAGCAGTGAAGGGACAGGGTATGGCTACACCTTC. Its protein product is CASSEGTGYGYTF. The chain joins TRBV2 to TRBJ1-2; 8 nucleotides match TRBD1. After removal of 1 base from V and 5 bases from J, the junction contained 0 bases not matched to a gene. Germline CDR1 is SNHLY and CDR2 is FYNNEI. The CDR3 is 13 amino acids.

CDR3 sequence (DNA): TGTGCCAGCACCCTTGGAGGCATGGTCCCTAGCGGGAGGCCCACCTACAATGAGCAGTTCTTC. Translated, it gives CASTLGGMVPSGRPTYNEQFF. The J gene is TRBJ2-1, the V gene TRBV3-1 (or the pseudogene TRBV3-2); TRBD2 matches 11 bases. The CDR3 loop spans 21 amino acids. In germline, CDR1 is LGHDT, CDR2 YNNKEL (reference sequence). Trimming took 7 bases from V and 2 from J; bases not matched to a gene: 22.

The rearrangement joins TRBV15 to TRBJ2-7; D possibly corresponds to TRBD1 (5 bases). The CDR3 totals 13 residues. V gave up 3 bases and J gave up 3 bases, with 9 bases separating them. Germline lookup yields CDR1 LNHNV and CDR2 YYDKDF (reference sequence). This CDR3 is CATSSRQSYEQYF. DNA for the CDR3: TGTGCCACCAGCAGTCGACAGAGCTACGAGCAGTACTTC.

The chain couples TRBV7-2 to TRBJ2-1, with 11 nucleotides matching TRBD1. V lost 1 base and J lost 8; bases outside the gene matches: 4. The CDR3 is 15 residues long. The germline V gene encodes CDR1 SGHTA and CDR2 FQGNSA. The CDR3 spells CASSLVGQGADEQFF. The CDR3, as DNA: TGTGCCAGCAGCTTAGTAGGACAGGGGGCTGATGAGCAGTTCTTC.

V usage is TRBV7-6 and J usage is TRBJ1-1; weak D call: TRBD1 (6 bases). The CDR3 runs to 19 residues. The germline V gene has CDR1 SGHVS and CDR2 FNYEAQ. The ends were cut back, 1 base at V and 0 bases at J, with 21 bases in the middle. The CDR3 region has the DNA TGTGCCAGCAGCTTAGGGGGGCGACCCCTAGTAAGGGTGAACACTGAAGCTTTCTTT. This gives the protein CASSLGGRPLVRVNTEAFF.

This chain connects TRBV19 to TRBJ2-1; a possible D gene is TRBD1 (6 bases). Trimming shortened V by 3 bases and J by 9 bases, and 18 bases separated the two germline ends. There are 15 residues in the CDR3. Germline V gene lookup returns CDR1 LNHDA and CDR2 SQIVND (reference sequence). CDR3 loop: CASSIFPPGVTEQFF. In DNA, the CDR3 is TGTGCCAGTAGTATCTTCCCGCCAGGGGTCACTGAGCAGTTCTTC.

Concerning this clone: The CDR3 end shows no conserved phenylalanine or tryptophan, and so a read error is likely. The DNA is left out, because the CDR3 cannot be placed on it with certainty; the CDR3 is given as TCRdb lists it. The CDR3 is CASSDREGNPLHL. J is TRBJ1-2 and V is TRBV6-4. Germline V gene lookup returns CDR1 MRHNA and CDR2 SNTAGT. From its first to its last residue, the CDR3 has 13 amino acids.

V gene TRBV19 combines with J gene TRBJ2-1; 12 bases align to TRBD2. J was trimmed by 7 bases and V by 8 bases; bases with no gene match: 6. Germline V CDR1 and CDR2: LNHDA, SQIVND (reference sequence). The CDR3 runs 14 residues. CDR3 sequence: CASERLAGVNEQFF. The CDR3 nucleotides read TGTGCCAGTGAAAGACTAGCGGGAGTAAATGAGCAGTTCTTC.

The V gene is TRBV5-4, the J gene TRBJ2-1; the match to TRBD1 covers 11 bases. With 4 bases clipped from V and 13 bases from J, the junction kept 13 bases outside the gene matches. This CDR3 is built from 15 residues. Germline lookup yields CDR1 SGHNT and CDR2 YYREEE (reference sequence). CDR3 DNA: TGTGCCAGCAGCCGGGGACAGGGGGAAACGCCGTTTCAGTTCTTC. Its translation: CASSRGQGETPFQFF. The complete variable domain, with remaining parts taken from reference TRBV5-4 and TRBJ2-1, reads ETGVTQSPTHLIKTRGQQVTLRCSSQSGHNTVSWYQQALGQGPQFIFQYYREEENGRGNFPPRFSGLQFPNYSSELNVNALELDDSALYLCASSRGQGETPFQFFGPGTRLTVL.

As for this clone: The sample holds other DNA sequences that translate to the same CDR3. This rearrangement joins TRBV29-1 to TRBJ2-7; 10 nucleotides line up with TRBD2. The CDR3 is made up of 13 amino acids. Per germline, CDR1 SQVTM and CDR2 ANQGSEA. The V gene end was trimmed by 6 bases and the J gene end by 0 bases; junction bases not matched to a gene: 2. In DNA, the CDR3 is TGCAGCGTCCGGACTAGCGGCTCCTACGAGCAGTACTTC. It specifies CSVRTSGSYEQYF.

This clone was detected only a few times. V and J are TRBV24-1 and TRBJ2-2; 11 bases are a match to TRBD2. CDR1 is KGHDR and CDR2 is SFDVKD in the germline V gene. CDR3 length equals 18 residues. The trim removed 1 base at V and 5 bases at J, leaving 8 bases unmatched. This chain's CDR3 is CATSDFFGLAGGTGELFF. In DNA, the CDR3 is TGTGCCACCAGTGATTTCTTCGGTCTAGCGGGAGGAACCGGGGAGCTGTTTTTT.

The CDR3 sequence: CASSSFLTSGTYEQYF. The DNA of the CDR3 is TGTGCCAGCAGTTCATTCCTTACTAGCGGCACCTACGAGCAGTACTTC. The V and J genes are TRBV28 and TRBJ2-7, with 8 nucleotides matching TRBD2. This CDR3 spans 16 amino acids. V dropped 4 bases and J dropped 2; count of bases not matched to a gene: 10. Germline lookup yields CDR1 MDHEN and CDR2 SYDVKM.

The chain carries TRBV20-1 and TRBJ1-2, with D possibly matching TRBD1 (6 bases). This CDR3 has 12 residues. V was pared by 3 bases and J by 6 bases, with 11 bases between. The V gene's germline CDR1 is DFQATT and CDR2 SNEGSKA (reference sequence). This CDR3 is CSASGSGDGYTF. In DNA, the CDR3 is TGCAGTGCTAGTGGGTCAGGGGATGGCTACACCTTC.

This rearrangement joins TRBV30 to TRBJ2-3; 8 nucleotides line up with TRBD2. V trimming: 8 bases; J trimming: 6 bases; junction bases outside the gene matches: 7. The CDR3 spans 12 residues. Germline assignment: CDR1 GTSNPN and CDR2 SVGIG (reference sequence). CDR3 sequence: CALERERDTQYF. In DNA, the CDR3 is TGTGCCCTGGAGCGGGAGCGCGATACGCAGTATTTT. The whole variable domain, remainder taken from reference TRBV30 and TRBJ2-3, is SQTIHQWPATLVQPVGSPLSLECTVEGTSNPNLYWYRQAAGRGLQLLFYSVGIGQISSEVPQNLSASRPQDRQFILSSKKLLLSDSGFYLCALERERDTQYFGPGTRLTVL.

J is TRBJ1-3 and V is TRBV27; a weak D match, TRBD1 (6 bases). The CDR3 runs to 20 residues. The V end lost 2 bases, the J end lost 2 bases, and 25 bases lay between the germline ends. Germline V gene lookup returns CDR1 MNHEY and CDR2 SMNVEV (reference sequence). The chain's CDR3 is CASSLNSRTYRARTGNTIYF. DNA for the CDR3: TGTGCCAGCAGTTTAAATTCGCGTACTTACAGGGCGCGGACTGGAAACACCATATATTTT.

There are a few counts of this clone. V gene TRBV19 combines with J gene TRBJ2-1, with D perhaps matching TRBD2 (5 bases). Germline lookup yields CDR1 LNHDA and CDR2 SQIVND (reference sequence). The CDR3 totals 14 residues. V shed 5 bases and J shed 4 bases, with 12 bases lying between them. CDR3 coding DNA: TGTGCCAGTAGTTCCGGGATCATATACAATGAGCAGTTCTTC. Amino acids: CASSSGIIYNEQFF.

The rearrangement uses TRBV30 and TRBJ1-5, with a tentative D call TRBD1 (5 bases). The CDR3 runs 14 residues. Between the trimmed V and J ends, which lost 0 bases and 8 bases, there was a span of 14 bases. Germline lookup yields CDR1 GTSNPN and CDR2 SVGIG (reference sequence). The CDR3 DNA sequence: TGTGCCTGGAGTGTACCTGTCTGGGGGGAGCCCCAGCATTTT. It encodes CAWSVPVWGEPQHF.

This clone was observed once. CDR3 in amino acids: CASTRDNYNEQFF. The CDR3 DNA follows: TGTGCCAGCACCCGGGACAATTACAATGAGCAGTTCTTC. V is TRBV12-3 or TRBV12-4 and J is TRBJ2-1; TRBD1 is a possible D gene (6 bases). The CDR3 has 13 residues. Trimming pared 7 bases from V and 4 bases from J, leaving 11 bases between.

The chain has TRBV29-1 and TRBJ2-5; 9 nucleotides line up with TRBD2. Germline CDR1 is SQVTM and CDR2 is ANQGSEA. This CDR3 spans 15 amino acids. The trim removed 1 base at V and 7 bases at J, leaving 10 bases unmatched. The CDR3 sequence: CSVEGLAELLWTQYF. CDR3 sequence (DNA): TGCAGCGTTGAAGGACTAGCGGAATTACTTTGGACCCAGTACTTC.